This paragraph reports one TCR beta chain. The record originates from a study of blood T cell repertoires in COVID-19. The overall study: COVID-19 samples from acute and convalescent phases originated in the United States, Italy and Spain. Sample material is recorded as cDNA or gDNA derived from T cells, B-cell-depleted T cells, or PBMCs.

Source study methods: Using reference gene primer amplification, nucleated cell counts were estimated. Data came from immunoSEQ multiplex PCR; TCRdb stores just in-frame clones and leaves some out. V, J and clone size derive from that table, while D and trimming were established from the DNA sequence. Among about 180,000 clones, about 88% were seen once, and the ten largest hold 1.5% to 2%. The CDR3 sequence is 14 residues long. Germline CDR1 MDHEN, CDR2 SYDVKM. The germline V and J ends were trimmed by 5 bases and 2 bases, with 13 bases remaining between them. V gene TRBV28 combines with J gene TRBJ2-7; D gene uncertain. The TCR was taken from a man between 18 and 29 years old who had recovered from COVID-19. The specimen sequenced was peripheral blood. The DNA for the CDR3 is TGTGCCAGCAGTGTCGGCGGTAGAACCTACGAGCAGTACTTC. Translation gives CASSVGGRTYEQYF.